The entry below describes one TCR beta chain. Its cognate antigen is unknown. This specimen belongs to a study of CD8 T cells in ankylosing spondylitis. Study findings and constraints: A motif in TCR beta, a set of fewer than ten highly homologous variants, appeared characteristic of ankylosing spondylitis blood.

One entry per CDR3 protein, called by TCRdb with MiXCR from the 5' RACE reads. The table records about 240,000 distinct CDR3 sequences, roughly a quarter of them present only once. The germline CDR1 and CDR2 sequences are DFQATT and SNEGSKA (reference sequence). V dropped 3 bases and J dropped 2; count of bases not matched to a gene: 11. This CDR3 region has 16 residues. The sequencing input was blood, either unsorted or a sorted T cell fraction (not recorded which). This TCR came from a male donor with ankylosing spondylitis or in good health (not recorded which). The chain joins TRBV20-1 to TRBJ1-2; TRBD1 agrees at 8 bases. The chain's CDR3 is CSARVRGRGRNYGYTF. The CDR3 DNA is TGCAGTGCTAGGGTCAGGGGGCGCGGAAGAAACTATGGCTACACCTTC.